A selection of T cell receptor beta chains follows, all from one sample in a study of shared clonotypes between healthy human individuals. Clones were read by immunoSEQ multiplex PCR, and TCRdb kept only the in-frame ones, dropping some. The sample carries 400,000 to 500,000 clones, roughly 78% recorded once. Sequencing input: PBMCs. These receptors originate from a woman aged 40 to 50 in good health. Some clones in this sample may be carry-over from other donors' samples. The CDR3 runs from the conserved cysteine through the conserved F or W. A D gene is named only where the DNA matches it firmly. Where a row states a size, it is once, few, many or the class of an expanded clone; other rows omit it.

D,size,J,V,DNA,CDR3
TRBD1,-,TRBJ2-1,TRBV11-3,TGTGCCAGCAGCTTAGGGACAGGGGTCTACAATGAGCAGTTCTTC,CASSLGTGVYNEQFF
-,-,TRBJ2-5,TRBV7-7,TGTGCTAGCAGCTTAGTAGGTCAGGCGTCCACCCAGTACTTC,CASSLVGQASTQYF
-,-,TRBJ2-5,TRBV4-1,TGCGCCAGCAGCCAAGTACGACCCGTCAGCGGACAGAGGTTTTGGGAGCAGTACTTC,CASSQVRPVSGQRFWEQYF
-,-,TRBJ2-5,TRBV11-2,TGTGCCAGCAGCTTACTCGGAGAGGAGGAGACCCAGTACTTC,CASSLLGEEETQYF
-,-,TRBJ1-1,TRBV13,TGTGCCAGCAGCCCCGGACGGGGGAGGGAGGGGGGAGCCACTGAAGCTTTCTTT,CASSPGRGREGGATEAFF
-,few,TRBJ1-2,TRBV12-5,TGTGCTAGTGGTTTGGCGACGGCGGGCTACACCTTC,CASGLATAGYTF
-,-,TRBJ2-7,TRBV27,TGTGCCAGCAGTTTTAGGGGGAGATACGAGCAGTACTTC,CASSFRGRYEQYF
-,-,TRBJ2-5,TRBV6-5,TGTGCCAGCAGAACCACCGGGGAGACCCAGTACTTC,CASRTTGETQYF
-,-,TRBJ2-1,TRBV6-5,TGTGCCAGCAGTTACTCGAGGGGGAATGAGCAGTTCTTC,CASSYSRGNEQFF
TRBD2,-,TRBJ2-1,TRBV5-1,TGCGCCAGCAGCATTACTCCCGGGACTAGCGGGAGGGGAGTTGAGCAGTTCTTC,CASSITPGTSGRGVEQFF
TRBD2,few,TRBJ2-5,TRBV7-2,TGTGCCAGCAGCTTAGTTGTCGGGTTGTCTAGCGGGAGTTCTCAGTACTTC,CASSLVVGLSSGSSQYF
TRBD1,-,TRBJ2-1,TRBV18,TGTGCCAGCTCACCTGGGACAGGCCAGGGGGATGAGCAGTTCTTC,CASSPGTGQGDEQFF
-,-,TRBJ2-7,TRBV6-5,TGTGCCAGTTCAGGAGGATACGAGCAGTACTTC,CASSGGYEQYF
-,-,TRBJ2-7,TRBV30,TGTGCCTGGAGTGTAATAAAGGCCGGCTACCCCCTTTTCTTC,CAWSVIKAGYPLFF
TRBD1,once,TRBJ2-4,TRBV27,TGTGCCAGCAGTTCGACAGGGACCTTGGCCAAAAACATTCAGTACTTC,CASSSTGTLAKNIQYF
TRBD1,-,TRBJ1-5,TRBV19,TGTGCCAGTAGGGGGACAGGGCTTCAGCCCCAGCATTTT,CASRGTGLQPQHF
TRBD1,-,TRBJ1-3,TRBV7-6,TGTGCCAGCAGCCCAGCGAGGGGGCCCTCTGGAAACACCATATATTTT,CASSPARGPSGNTIYF
-,-,TRBJ2-1,TRBV27,TGTGCCAGCAGTTCGACTGGTTACAATGAGCAGTTCTTC,CASSSTGYNEQFF
TRBD1,-,TRBJ1-2,TRBV28,TGTGCCAGCAGTTTAACAGGGACAGGCTATGGCTACACCTTC,CASSLTGTGYGYTF
TRBD1,many,TRBJ2-1,TRBV5-6,TGTGCCCAAGCTGATTTCGGACAGGCCTCCTACAATGAGCAGTTCTTC,CAQADFGQASYNEQFF
-,-,TRBJ1-2,TRBV18,TGTGCCAGCTCACCAGCCCCTGAATTACGGGGCTATGGCTACACCTTC,CASSPAPELRGYGYTF
TRBD1,once,TRBJ1-4,TRBV6-6,TGTGCCAGCAGCCAACAGGGGCCCGGGAATGAAAAACTGTTTTTT,CASSQQGPGNEKLFF
-,many,TRBJ1-1,TRBV2,TGTGCCAGCAGCTGGACGGTGAACACTGAAGCTTTCTTT,CASSWTVNTEAFF
-,-,TRBJ2-5,TRBV27,TGTGCCACCACCCGGACAGCGAGCTGGTTGGAGACCCAGTACTTC,CATTRTASWLETQYF
-,-,TRBJ1-5,TRBV23-1,TGCGCCAGCAGTCAGGCCCTCGGGCCATGTCAGCCCCAGCATTTT,CASSQALGPCQPQHF
-,few,TRBJ2-7,TRBV18,TGTGCCAGCTCACCCCGAGTGGGTGAGCAGTACTTC,CASSPRVGEQYF
-,-,TRBJ1-6,TRBV2,TGTGCCAGCGCTCAGGGGTATAATTCACCCCTCCACTTT,CASAQGYNSPLHF
-,-,TRBJ2-7,TRBV19,TGTGCCAGTAGTCCCCAGACCCGTCTGAACGAGCAGTACTTC,CASSPQTRLNEQYF
TRBD2,-,TRBJ2-1,TRBV7-2,TGTGCCAGCAGCTTAGAATTGAGTCTAGCGGGACGGCATGAGCAGTTCTTC,CASSLELSLAGRHEQFF
-,few,TRBJ1-1,TRBV11-3,TGTGCCACCCCGCCCAGGGGATGCGGGACTGAAGCTTTCTTT,CATPPRGCGTEAFF
TRBD2,once,TRBJ2-1,TRBV5-8,TGTGCCAGCAGCTTGGGGCTAGCGGGAGGCAATGAGCAGTTCTTC,CASSLGLAGGNEQFF
TRBD2,-,TRBJ2-1,TRBV5-5,TGTGCCAGCAGCTTGGCTAGCGGGAGGGCCAATGAGCAGTTCTTC,CASSLASGRANEQFF
TRBD2,once,TRBJ2-7,TRBV10-2,TGCGCCAGCAGTGAACGGCCGGGAGGGACTTACGAGCAGTACTTC,CASSERPGGTYEQYF
-,-,TRBJ2-3,TRBV7-6,TGTGCCAGCAGCTTAGGGGAAACAGATACGCAGTATTTT,CASSLGETDTQYF
TRBD2,-,TRBJ2-7,TRBV28,TGTGCCACTACCCCTACTAGCGGGGTCGAGCAGTACTTC,CATTPTSGVEQYF
TRBD1,-,TRBJ2-5,TRBV27,TGTGCCAGCAGTTGGGGACAGGGGGCGGGAGAGACCCAGTACTTC,CASSWGQGAGETQYF
-,-,TRBJ2-2,TRBV7-9,TGTGCCAGCAGCTTATTTGCTGGGTCCGGGGAGCTGTTTTTT,CASSLFAGSGELFF
TRBD2,-,TRBJ2-7,TRBV28,TGTGCCAGCAGTTTAAGACTAGCGGGAGACGAGCAGTACTTC,CASSLRLAGDEQYF
TRBD1,many,TRBJ2-7,TRBV4-2,TGTGCCAGCAGCCAAGAGGTATTCGTTGGGACAGGAACTTACGAGCAGTACTTC,CASSQEVFVGTGTYEQYF
-,-,TRBJ1-1,TRBV20-1,TGCAGTGCTATCTCGGCGGGGGCAGCTTTCTTT,CSAISAGAAFF
-,-,TRBJ1-1,TRBV28,TGTGCCAGCAGCCTCTGGGGGACGGGAAACACTGAAGCTTTCTTT,CASSLWGTGNTEAFF
-,-,TRBJ2-1,TRBV7-6,TGTGCCAGCAGCCCGGCGCCTAGCATACATGAGCAGTTCTTC,CASSPAPSIHEQFF
-,-,TRBJ1-1,TRBV7-6,TGTGCCAGCAGCCCCGCCCCGGCTTTCGGCACTGAAGCTTTCTTT,CASSPAPAFGTEAFF
TRBD2,-,TRBJ2-7,TRBV5-1,TGCGCCAGCAGCCCAGGACTAGCGGGAGTAGCATACGAGCAGTACTTC,CASSPGLAGVAYEQYF
-,-,TRBJ2-5,TRBV21-1,TGTGCCAGCAGCAAAGCGGGACAGGGTACCGCGGTCCAAGAGACCCAGTACTTC,CASSKAGQGTAVQETQYF
-,-,TRBJ1-6,TRBV30,TGTGCCTGGGGACACAGACAGGCCACTAATTCACCCCTCCACTTT,CAWGHRQATNSPLHF
TRBD1,many,TRBJ1-2,TRBV11-1,TGTGCCAGCAGCTTACAGGGGGACTATGGCTACACCTTC,CASSLQGDYGYTF
-,-,TRBJ1-2,TRBV5-1,TGCGCCAGCAGCTTGAATCAGGAGGGTGGCTACACCTTC,CASSLNQEGGYTF
-,-,TRBJ1-1,TRBV30,TGTGCCTGGAGTGTTGATCCGGGGTTGAACACTGAAGCTTTCTTT,CAWSVDPGLNTEAFF
-,-,TRBJ2-2,TRBV12-2,TGTGCAAGTCGCTTAGATTCGGGACCCGAGAACACCGGGGAGCTGTTTTTT,CASRLDSGPENTGELFF
-,-,TRBJ1-4,TRBV28,TGTGCCAGCAGTTTTGATAGGGTGTCTGAAAAACTGTTTTTT,CASSFDRVSEKLFF
-,-,TRBJ1-2,TRBV7-9,TGTGCCAGCAGCCAGGCCTCAGGCTATGGCTACACCTTC,CASSQASGYGYTF
-,-,TRBJ2-7,TRBV5-4,TGTGCCAGCAGCTTGGAACCGGGCTACGAGCAGTACTTC,CASSLEPGYEQYF